A selection of T cell receptor beta chains follows, all from one sample in a study of T cell responses to AZD1222 COVID-19 vaccine. The table came from immunoSEQ multiplex PCR; TCRdb's copy has only in-frame clones and leaves some out. Here the sample spans 85,000 to 130,000 clones, 88% being singletons. This specimen was peripheral blood, taken on day 0 of AZD1222 vaccination. The receptors were sampled from an adult in good health. CDR3s include the opening cysteine and the closing phenylalanine or tryptophan. The D gene is left open where the match is weak. Expanded clones get a size class; other rows say once, few or many, or leave the size out.

few	NA	TRBV19	TRBJ1-4	TGTGCCAGTAGTACGGGTGCAACTAATGAAAAACTGTTTTTT	CASSTGATNEKLFF
NA	TRBD2	TRBV4-2	TRBJ2-1	TGTGCCAGCAGCCAAGAGACTAGCGGGACATCCTACAATGAGCAGTTCTTC	CASSQETSGTSYNEQFF
NA	NA	TRBV9	TRBJ1-1	TGTGCCAGCAGCGGTGGGTCCTTAATCACTGAAGCTTTCTTT	CASSGGSLITEAFF
NA	NA	TRBV7-2	TRBJ1-2	TGTGCCAGCAGCGCGATCCAGGGCGTGGGAACTTATGGCTACACCTTC	CASSAIQGVGTYGYTF
NA	NA	TRBV7-2	TRBJ1-2	TGTGCCAGCAGCTTAGTTCAGGGGCTCCAATATGGCTACACCTTC	CASSLVQGLQYGYTF
NA	TRBD1	TRBV20-1	TRBJ1-5	TGCAGTGCTAGTAACCCCTCGGGACAGGGCGTCGGGTATAGCAATCAGCCCCAGCATTTT	CSASNPSGQGVGYSNQPQHF
NA	NA	TRBV29-1	TRBJ2-7	TGCAGCGTCAATGGACAGCCCGGCTCCTACGAGCAGTACTTC	CSVNGQPGSYEQYF
NA	NA	TRBV7-7	TRBJ2-7	TGTGCCAGCAGCAAATCGGAGAGCTCCTACGAGCAGTACTTC	CASSKSESSYEQYF
NA	NA	TRBV7-2	TRBJ1-1	TGTGCCAGCAGCTTACATCGGAACACTGAAGCTTTCTTT	CASSLHRNTEAFF
once	TRBD2	TRBV19	TRBJ2-3	TGTGCCAGTAGTATAACCGCTAGCGGGAGAACAGATACGCAGTATTTT	CASSITASGRTDTQYF
few	NA	TRBV5-6	TRBJ1-5	TGTGCCAGCAGCTCTCTGAGGGGGAATAGCAATCAGCCCCAGCATTTT	CASSSLRGNSNQPQHF
NA	NA	TRBV28	TRBJ1-5	TGTGCCAGCGCACGGGGGGGTAGCAATCAGCCCCAGCATTTT	CASARGGSNQPQHF
once	TRBD1	TRBV5-4	TRBJ1-1	TGTGCCAGCAGCTACCCGACAGGGGACACTGAAGCTTTCTTT	CASSYPTGDTEAFF
once	TRBD1	TRBV11-3	TRBJ1-1	TGTGCCAGCAGCTTAGGCACCGGGACAGGGAGGAACACTGAAGCTTTCTTT	CASSLGTGTGRNTEAFF
NA	NA	TRBV4-3	TRBJ1-1	TGCGCCAGCAGCCAGTCAGGACAGCTGGACACTGAAGCTTTCTTT	CASSQSGQLDTEAFF
NA	NA	TRBV28	TRBJ1-2	TGTGCCAGCAGTTCCCCGACTATGGGGAACTATGGCTACACCTTC	CASSSPTMGNYGYTF
NA	TRBD1	TRBV10-3	TRBJ1-2	TGTGCCATCAGTGAATCGGACAGGGGAGCGGGGGGCTACACCTTC	CAISESDRGAGGYTF
NA	TRBD2	TRBV7-2	TRBJ2-5	TGTGCCAGCAGCTTAGCAGGACTAGCGAGCCTCAGAGGAAAAGAGACCCAGTACTTC	CASSLAGLASLRGKETQYF
NA	TRBD1	TRBV24-1	TRBJ2-7	TGTGCCACCAGATCCCTCAAGGGACAGCCCTACGAGCAGTACTTC	CATRSLKGQPYEQYF
NA	TRBD1	TRBV28	TRBJ1-5	TGTGCCAGCAGCCCTAGGGGACAGGGTCAGCATTTT	CASSPRGQGQHF
NA	NA	TRBV28	TRBJ2-7	TGTGCCAGCAGTTCCTACTCGGACAGCCTTAGCTCCTACGAGCAGTACTTC	CASSSYSDSLSSYEQYF
NA	TRBD2	TRBV7-3	TRBJ2-7	TGTGCCAGCAGTTCGGGGGGCGAGCAGTACTTC	CASSSGGEQYF
NA	NA	TRBV28	TRBJ2-2	TGTGCCAGCAGTGCCGGACAGTTCGCGAACACCGGGGAGCTGTTTTTT	CASSAGQFANTGELFF
NA	NA	TRBV6-1	TRBJ2-7	TGTGCCAGCAGTGAAGGGGGGCGACGGTACGAGCAGTACTTC	CASSEGGRRYEQYF
NA	TRBD2	TRBV5-6	TRBJ2-7	TGTGCCAGCAGCTTGACTAGCGGGAGGAACGAGCAGTACTTC	CASSLTSGRNEQYF
NA	NA	TRBV5-1	TRBJ2-3	TGCGCCAGCAGCTTGGGTTCTGCCGATACGCAGTATTTT	CASSLGSADTQYF
once	NA	TRBV12-3/TRBV12-4	TRBJ2-5	TGTGCCAGCGGGTCACGACAGATCCAGTACTTC	CASGSRQIQYF
NA	TRBD1	TRBV10-1	TRBJ2-2	TGCGCCAGCAGCGATGGGACAGGGACGTATACCGGGGAGCTGTTTTTT	CASSDGTGTYTGELFF
NA	NA	TRBV14	TRBJ1-3	TGTGCCAGCAGCCAGTATCAGCCAAGCTCTGGAAACACCATATATTTT	CASSQYQPSSGNTIYF
NA	TRBD2	TRBV28	TRBJ2-1	TGTGCCTTAGGACTAGCGGGAGACGGGCGGAACAATGAGCAGTTCTTC	CALGLAGDGRNNEQFF
NA	NA	TRBV12-3/TRBV12-4	TRBJ1-2	TGTGCCAGCAGTTTAGCGGTAGGCTATGGCTACACCTTC	CASSLAVGYGYTF
NA	NA	TRBV27	TRBJ1-5	TGTGCCAGCAGTCCCCCTGGGTTTAATCAGCCCCAGCATTTT	CASSPPGFNQPQHF
NA	TRBD1	TRBV2	TRBJ1-5	TGTGCCAGGGGGGGAGACAGGGGTGATCAGCCCCAGCATTTT	CARGGDRGDQPQHF
few	NA	TRBV4-3	TRBJ1-2	TGCGCCAGCAGCCAAGAAGCGCGGGGTCACACTAACTATGGCTACACCTTC	CASSQEARGHTNYGYTF
NA	NA	TRBV29-1	TRBJ2-6	TGCAGCGCGATGGAAACAGAAACTGGGGCCAACGTCCTGACTTTC	CSAMETETGANVLTF
NA	TRBD2	TRBV5-6	TRBJ2-5	TGTGCCGCGTCCGGAATGGGGCTAGCGGAAGAGACCCAGTACTTC	CAASGMGLAEETQYF
NA	TRBD1	TRBV10-1	TRBJ2-7	TGCGCCAGCAGCGATCCGGGACAGGGGATGCACGAGCAGTACTTC	CASSDPGQGMHEQYF
NA	NA	TRBV5-4	TRBJ2-1	TGTGCCAGCAGCTTAACCAGCTCCTACAATGAGCAGTTCTTC	CASSLTSSYNEQFF